This is a list of T cell receptor beta chains from one sample in a study of liver allograft versus peripheral blood T cells. Using its own MiXCR run on the reads, TCRdb lists one record per CDR3 protein. In the table there are fewer than 11,000 distinct CDR3 sequences, roughly 19% of which are singletons. Receptors were obtained from a human patient who had a liver transplant. Some T cells could come from the graft donor. CDR3s include the opening cysteine and the closing phenylalanine or tryptophan. The D gene is left open where the match is weak. Part of the rows lack a size; the others show once, few, many or a class for expanded clones.

CDR3 protein	CDR3 DNA	J gene	clone size	V gene	D gene
CASILIGLGNTIYF	TGTGCCAGCATTCTTATAGGGCTTGGGAACACCATATATTTT	TRBJ1-3	.	TRBV6-1	.
CASSRGTDSYEQYF	TGTGCCAGCAGCCGAGGGACTGACTCCTACGAGCAGTACTTC	TRBJ2-7	.	TRBV5-5	.
CASSIGAVQETQYF	TGTGCCAGTAGTATAGGGGCGGTTCAAGAGACCCAGTACTTC	TRBJ2-5	medium-sized	TRBV19	.
CASSPDGRTYEQYF	TGTGCCAGCAGCCCCGACGGAAGAACCTACGAGCAGTACTTC	TRBJ2-7	.	TRBV9	.
CSASRPLGLSNEQFF	TGCAGTGCTAGTAGGCCTCTAGGGCTATCCAATGAGCAGTTCTTC	TRBJ2-1	.	TRBV20-1	.
CASSESPTNEKLFF	TGCGCCAGCAGTGAGTCTCCAACTAATGAAAAACTGTTTTTT	TRBJ1-4	.	TRBV10-1	.
CASRPGQGDQPQHF	TGTGCCAGCAGGCCCGGGCAGGGGGATCAGCCCCAGCATTTT	TRBJ1-5	.	TRBV28	TRBD1
CASSSGRGWIHYGYTF	TGTGCCAGCAGTTCGGGACGGGGATGGATACACTATGGCTACACCTTC	TRBJ1-2	medium-sized	TRBV25-1	.
CATSRPGTDSPRETQYF	TGTGCCACCAGCAGACCCGGGACCGACTCCCCGAGGGAGACCCAGTACTTC	TRBJ2-5	medium-sized	TRBV15	.
CASSRGETQYF	TGTGCCAGCAGCAGGGGGGAGACCCAGTACTTC	TRBJ2-5	few	TRBV14	.
CASSLSIQETSNQPQHF	TGTGCCAGCAGTTTATCGATCCAGGAGACTAGCAATCAGCCCCAGCATTTT	TRBJ1-5	.	TRBV27	.
CASSGQGYYFGYTF	TGTGCCAGTAGTGGACAGGGGTACTATTTCGGCTACACCTTC	TRBJ1-2	medium-sized	TRBV19	TRBD1
CASRGTGAHEQYF	TGTGCCAGCAGAGGGACAGGGGCCCACGAGCAGTACTTC	TRBJ2-7	medium-sized	TRBV6-1	TRBD1
CASSPSIGGMAPLHF	TGTGCCAGCAGCCCCTCAATAGGGGGGATGGCACCCCTCCACTTT	TRBJ1-6	.	TRBV27	.
CASSGSQETQYF	TGTGCCAGCTCAGGAAGCCAAGAGACCCAGTACTTC	TRBJ2-5	medium-sized	TRBV18	.
CASSEIRNTEAFF	TGTGCCAGCAGTGAAATCAGGAACACTGAAGCTTTCTTT	TRBJ1-1	medium-sized	TRBV6-1	.
CASSPPEGANTGELFF	TGTGCCAGCTCACCACCGGAGGGGGCGAACACCGGGGAGCTGTTTTTT	TRBJ2-2	medium-sized	TRBV18	.
CASSSGTGGTMNTEAFF	TGTGCCAGCAGTAGTGGGACAGGGGGCACGATGAACACTGAAGCTTTCTTT	TRBJ1-1	many	TRBV28	TRBD1
CASSPPGQGTYGYTF	TGTGCCAGCTCACCACCGGGACAGGGAACCTATGGCTACACCTTC	TRBJ1-2	.	TRBV18	TRBD1
CASSDRGLFGYTF	TGTGCCAGTAGCGACAGGGGGTTGTTTGGCTACACCTTC	TRBJ1-2	few	TRBV19	TRBD1
CASSLLMTGRNQPQHF	TGTGCCAGCAGTTTATTGATGACAGGGAGAAATCAGCCCCAGCATTTT	TRBJ1-5	.	TRBV28	TRBD1
CASRRGRGSETQYF	TGTGCCAGCAGAAGGGGCAGGGGGTCAGAGACCCAGTACTTC	TRBJ2-5	few	TRBV12-3/TRBV12-4	TRBD1
CAWSLGRITEAFF	TGTGCCTGGAGTCTGGGGCGAATCACTGAAGCTTTCTTT	TRBJ1-1	medium-sized	TRBV30	.
CATYDRLGYTF	TGTGCCACCTACGACAGGCTCGGCTACACCTTC	TRBJ1-2	medium-sized	TRBV19	.
CASSLKGQADTEAFF	TGTGCCAGCAGCTTAAAGGGGCAGGCGGACACTGAAGCTTTCTTT	TRBJ1-1	many	TRBV6-5	.
CASSPHEGDDTEAFF	TGTGCCAGCTCACCACATGAAGGGGATGACACTGAAGCTTTCTTT	TRBJ1-1	medium-sized	TRBV18	.
CASSLQGDSTEAFF	TGTGCCAGCAGCCTACAGGGGGATAGCACTGAAGCTTTCTTT	TRBJ1-1	.	TRBV7-9	TRBD1
CASSRGQGFNEQFF	TGTGCCAGCAGCCGGGGACAGGGATTCAATGAGCAGTTCTTC	TRBJ2-1	.	TRBV12-3/TRBV12-4	TRBD1
CASTLDRGASDTQYF	TGTGCCAGCACCCTGGACAGGGGGGCATCGGATACGCAGTATTTT	TRBJ2-3	many	TRBV5-6	TRBD1
CASSGPAGGTFEQFF	TGTGCCAGCAGTGGACCAGCGGGAGGAACTTTTGAGCAGTTCTTC	TRBJ2-1	medium-sized	TRBV6-1	TRBD2
CASSIGQQGNTIYF	TGTGCCAGTAGTATTGGACAGCAAGGAAACACCATATATTTT	TRBJ1-3	once	TRBV19	.
CASSLLGGTSGSWTGELFF	TGTGCCAGCAGCCTACTTGGTGGGACTAGCGGGAGTTGGACCGGGGAGCTGTTTTTT	TRBJ2-2	medium-sized	TRBV7-9	TRBD2
CASSAGTGPQEQYF	TGTGCCAGCAGCGCCGGGACAGGACCCCAGGAGCAGTACTTC	TRBJ2-7	.	TRBV7-9	TRBD1
CASSSSGGAGSGNTIYF	TGTGCCAGCTCTTCTTCTGGGGGCGCAGGGTCTGGAAACACCATATATTTT	TRBJ1-3	few	TRBV18	.
CASSNTGTGGTNTEAFF	TGTGCCAGTAGTAATACCGGGACAGGGGGGACGAACACTGAAGCTTTCTTT	TRBJ1-1	medium-sized	TRBV19	TRBD1
CSAPLGRADGELFF	TGCAGTGCTCCCCTCGGAAGGGCGGACGGGGAGCTGTTTTTT	TRBJ2-2	.	TRBV20-1	.
CATSDRDSYGYTF	TGTGCCACCAGTGACAGGGACAGCTATGGCTACACCTTC	TRBJ1-2	medium-sized	TRBV24-1	TRBD1
CASSQSLRSGTEAFF	TGTGCCAGCAGCCAATCCCTACGGAGTGGAACTGAAGCTTTCTTT	TRBJ1-1	many	TRBV14	.
CASSYLGGFEAFF	TGTGCCAGCAGTTACTTGGGGGGCTTTGAAGCTTTCTTT	TRBJ1-1	few	TRBV6-2/TRBV6-3	.
CASAPRGVEKLFF	TGCGCCAGCGCCCCCCGGGGTGTCGAAAAACTGTTTTTT	TRBJ1-4	few	TRBV10-2	.
CASSVRVFNNEKLFF	TGTGCCAGCAGTGTTCGGGTGTTTAATAATGAAAAACTGTTTTTT	TRBJ1-4	.	TRBV25-1	.
CASSYFQGKGETQYF	TGTGCCAGCAGTTACTTTCAGGGGAAAGGGGAGACCCAGTACTTC	TRBJ2-5	.	TRBV6-5	.
CASSFGGQASPLHF	TGTGCCAGCAGCTTTGGGGGACAGGCCTCACCCCTCCACTTT	TRBJ1-6	few	TRBV5-5	TRBD1
CASSVGTGGSYEQYF	TGTGCCAGCAGTGTAGGGACAGGCGGGTCCTACGAGCAGTACTTC	TRBJ2-7	few	TRBV6-1	TRBD1
CASSSEPGGSFVAFF	TGTGCCAGCAGCTCGGAACCAGGGGGCTCCTTTGTAGCTTTCTTT	TRBJ1-1	few	TRBV5-4	TRBD1
CASSHLWESGGLREQYF	TGTGCCAGCAGTCACCTCTGGGAGAGCGGGGGCTTACGGGAGCAGTACTTC	TRBJ2-7	many	TRBV6-5	TRBD2
CASSIEGGNQHF	TGTGCCAGTAGTATTGAAGGGGGTAACCAGCATTTT	TRBJ1-5	few	TRBV19	.